This T cell receptor beta chain was sequenced in a study of CD8 T cells in ankylosing spondylitis. The length of the CDR3 is 15 residues. The V gene's germline CDR1 is SGHVS and CDR2 FQNEAQ. V gave up 2 bases and J gave up 7 bases; unmatched junction bases: 6. This clonotype showed up many times. Its antigen is undetermined. Quantitative barcoded 5'-RACE was used to prepare TCR beta libraries. TCRdb re-called the 5' RACE reads with MiXCR, one entry per CDR3 protein. The sample holds 350,000 to 400,000 distinct CDR3 sequences, about 20% seen once. Study conclusions and caveats: For ankylosing spondylitis blood, a TCR beta motif of about eight highly homologous variants appeared characteristic. Those disease-linked clones were CD8+; they were also relatively rare in peripheral blood. There was reportedly significant enrichment of clones that were disease-linked in matched ankylosing spondylitis synovial fluid.

The chain carries TRBV7-8 and TRBJ2-1, with 9 bases fitting TRBD2. The source material was blood, either unsorted or a sorted T cell fraction (not recorded which). The source is a male donor with ankylosing spondylitis or in good health (not recorded which). CDR3 DNA sequence: TGTGCCAGCAGCTTAACGGGACTAGCCGCGAATGAGCAGTTCTTC. This sequence encodes CASSLTGLAANEQFF.